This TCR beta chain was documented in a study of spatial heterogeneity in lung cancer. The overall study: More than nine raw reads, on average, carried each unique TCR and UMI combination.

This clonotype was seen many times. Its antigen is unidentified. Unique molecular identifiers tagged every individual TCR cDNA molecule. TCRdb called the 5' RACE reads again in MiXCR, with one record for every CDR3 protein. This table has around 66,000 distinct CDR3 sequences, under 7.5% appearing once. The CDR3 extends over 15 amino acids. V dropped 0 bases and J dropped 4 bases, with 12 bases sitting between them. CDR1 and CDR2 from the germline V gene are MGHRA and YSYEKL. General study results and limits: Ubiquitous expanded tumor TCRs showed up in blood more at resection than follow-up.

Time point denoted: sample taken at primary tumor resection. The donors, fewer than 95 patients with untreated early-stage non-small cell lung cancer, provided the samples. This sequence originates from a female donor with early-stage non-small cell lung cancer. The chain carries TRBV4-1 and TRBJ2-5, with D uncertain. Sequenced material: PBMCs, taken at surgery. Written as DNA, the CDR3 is TGCGCCAGCAGCCAAGATGGCTTAGCAGGAGAGACCCAGTACTTC. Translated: CASSQDGLAGETQYF.